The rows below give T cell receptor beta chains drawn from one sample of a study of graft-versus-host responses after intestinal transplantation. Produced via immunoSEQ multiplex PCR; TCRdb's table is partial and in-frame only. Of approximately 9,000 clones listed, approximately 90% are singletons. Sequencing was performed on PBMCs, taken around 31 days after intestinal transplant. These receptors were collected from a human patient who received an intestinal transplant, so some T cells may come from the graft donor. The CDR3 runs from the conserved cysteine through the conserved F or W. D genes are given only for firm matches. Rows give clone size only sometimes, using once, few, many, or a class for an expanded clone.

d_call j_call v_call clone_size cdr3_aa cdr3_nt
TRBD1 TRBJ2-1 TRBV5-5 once CASSSSRDRAYNEQFF TGTGCCAGCAGTTCCAGCCGGGACAGGGCCTACAATGAGCAGTTCTTC
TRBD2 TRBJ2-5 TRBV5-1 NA CASQPLAGGPETQYF TGCGCCAGCCAACCGCTAGCGGGGGGGCCGGAGACCCAGTACTTC
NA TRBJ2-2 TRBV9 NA CASSVGGTAGELFF TGTGCCAGCAGCGTAGGGGGCACGGCCGGGGAGCTGTTTTTT
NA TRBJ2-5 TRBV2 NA CASSEAGSTARQETQYF TGTGCCAGCAGTGAAGCTGGGTCTACAGCAAGACAAGAGACCCAGTACTTC
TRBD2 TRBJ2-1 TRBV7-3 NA CASSLIAGNEQFF TGTGCCAGCAGCTTAATAGCGGGCAATGAGCAGTTCTTC
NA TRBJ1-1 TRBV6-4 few CASSDGDRGEAFF TGTGCCAGCAGTGACGGTGACAGAGGTGAAGCTTTCTTT
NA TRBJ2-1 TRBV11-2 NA CASSPEPPPDEQFF TGTGCCAGCAGCCCTGAACCCCCCCCCGATGAGCAGTTCTTC
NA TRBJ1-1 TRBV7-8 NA CASTLPRTATSRRAFF TGTGCCAGCACCCTCCCTCGAACAGCCACCTCAAGGAGAGCTTTCTTT
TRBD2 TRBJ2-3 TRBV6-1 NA CASSEGGGATDTQYF TGTGCCAGCAGTGAAGGCGGGGGGGCCACAGATACGCAGTATTTT
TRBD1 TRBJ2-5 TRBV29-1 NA CSVGAWDRVQETQYF TGCAGCGTTGGGGCCTGGGACAGGGTTCAAGAGACCCAGTACTTC
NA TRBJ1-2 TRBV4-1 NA CASSGWAERSYGYTF TGCGCCAGCAGCGGGTGGGCAGAACGCTCCTACGGCTACACCTTC
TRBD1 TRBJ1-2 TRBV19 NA CASSLIRGPKGYTF TGTGCCAGTAGTTTGATCAGGGGGCCTAAGGGCTACACCTTC
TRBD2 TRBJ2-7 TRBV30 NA CAWASGGYYEQYF TGTGCCTGGGCTAGCGGGGGGTACTACGAGCAGTACTTC
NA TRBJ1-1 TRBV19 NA CASSIGSGAPLDTEAFF TGTGCCAGTAGTATAGGATCAGGGGCGCCCCTGGACACTGAAGCTTTCTTT
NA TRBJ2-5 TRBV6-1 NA CASIAGTEETQYF TGTGCCAGCATAGCGGGGACAGAAGAGACCCAGTACTTC
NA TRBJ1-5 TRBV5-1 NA CASSSVRWNNQPQHF TGCGCCAGCAGCTCTGTTCGGTGGAACAATCAGCCCCAGCATTTT
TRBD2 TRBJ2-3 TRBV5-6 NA CASSSLAGGDTQYF TGTGCCAGCAGCTCCCTGGCGGGGGGAGATACGCAGTATTTT
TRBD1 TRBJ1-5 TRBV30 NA CAWSSQGDQPQHF TGTGCCTGGAGTTCACAGGGGGACCAGCCCCAGCATTTT
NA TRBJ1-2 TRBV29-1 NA CSVEEEGGAGGYTF TGCAGCGTTGAAGAGGAGGGGGGCGCGGGTGGCTACACCTTC
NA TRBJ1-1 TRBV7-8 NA CASSLATEAFF TGTGCCAGCAGCTTGGCAACTGAAGCTTTCTTT
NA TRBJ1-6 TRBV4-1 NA CASSQSGPDTHNSPLHF TGCGCCAGCAGCCAGTCCGGACCGGATACTCATAATTCACCCCTCCACTTT
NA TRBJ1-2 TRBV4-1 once CASSRMGGTRDTF TGCGCCAGCAGCCGCATGGGGGGCACCCGCGACACCTTC
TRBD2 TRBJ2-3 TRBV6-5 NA CASSYSVAGGRDTQYF TGTGCCAGCAGTTACTCGGTAGCGGGGGGGCGGGATACGCAGTATTTT
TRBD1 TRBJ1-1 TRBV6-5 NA CASSYSLTDRGEAFF TGTGCCAGCAGTTACTCCCTCACGGACAGGGGTGAAGCTTTCTTT
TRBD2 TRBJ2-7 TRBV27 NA CASSWGGSYEQYF TGTGCCAGCAGTTGGGGAGGGTCCTACGAGCAGTACTTC
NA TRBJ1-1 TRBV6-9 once CASPGPHTEAFF TGTGCCAGCCCGGGACCGCACACTGAAGCTTTCTTT
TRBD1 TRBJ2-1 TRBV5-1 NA CASSLGPGQGAKEQFF TGCGCCAGCAGCTTGGGGCCGGGACAGGGGGCGAAAGAGCAGTTCTTC
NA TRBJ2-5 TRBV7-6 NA CASSHEQGTDLYF TGTGCCAGCAGCCACGAACAAGGGACGGACCTTTACTTC
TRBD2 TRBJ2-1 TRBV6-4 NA CASSDSRGGNEQFF TGTGCCAGCAGTGACTCGCGGGGGGGCAATGAGCAGTTCTTC
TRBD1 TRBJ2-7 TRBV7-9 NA CASSAKAGTGANYEQYF TGTGCCAGCAGCGCTAAGGCGGGGACAGGGGCAAACTACGAGCAGTACTTC
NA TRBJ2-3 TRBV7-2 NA CASSLGIGSTDTQYF TGTGCCAGCAGCTTAGGGATAGGGTCCACAGATACGCAGTATTTT
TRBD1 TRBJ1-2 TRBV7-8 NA CASSIRTGDGYTF TGTGCCAGCAGCATAAGAACAGGGGATGGCTACACCTTC
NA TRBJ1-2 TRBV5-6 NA CASSAPRRGDYGYTF TGTGCCAGCAGCGCCCCAAGGAGGGGAGATTATGGCTACACCTTC
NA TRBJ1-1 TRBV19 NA CASSISTGPAVTEAFF TGTGCCAGTAGTATAAGTACAGGCCCCGCCGTAACTGAAGCTTTCTTT
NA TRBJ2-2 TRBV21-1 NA CASSKLRGGLAGELFF TGTGCCAGCAGCAAACTTCGGGGGGGCCTCGCCGGGGAGCTGTTTTTT
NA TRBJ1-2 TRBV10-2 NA CASSPFSGTRDGYTF TGCGCCAGCAGCCCATTCTCCGGGACTAGGGATGGCTACACCTTC
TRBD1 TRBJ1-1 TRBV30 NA CAWARDRVGAFF TGTGCCTGGGCCCGGGACAGGGTTGGAGCTTTCTTT
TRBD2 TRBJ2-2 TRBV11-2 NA CASSLEAGAGELFF TGTGCCAGCAGCTTAGAGGCGGGAGCCGGGGAGCTGTTTTTT
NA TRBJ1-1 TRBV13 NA CASSFSQGYNTEAFF TGTGCCAGCAGCTTTAGTCAGGGATACAACACTGAAGCTTTCTTT
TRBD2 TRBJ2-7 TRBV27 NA CASSSGGYEQYF TGTGCCAGCAGTTCGGGGGGCTACGAGCAGTACTTC
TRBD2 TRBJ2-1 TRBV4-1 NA CASSQVTSGGYNEQFF TGCGCCAGCAGCCAGGTGACTAGCGGGGGATACAATGAGCAGTTCTTC
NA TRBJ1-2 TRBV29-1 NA CSVERPLIYGYTF TGCAGCGTTGAGCGACCACTCATCTATGGCTACACCTTC